These 13 T cell receptor beta chains were sequenced from one sample in a study of Tregs in tolerant kidney transplant recipients. Sequenced by immunoSEQ multiplex PCR; TCRdb stores in-frame clones only, minus some. The table includes under 45,000 clones, about 95% detected once. Their recognized antigens are unknown. Sequencing was carried out using Tregs from blood cultured with allogeneic cells. Receptor source: a human donor in good health.

J is TRBJ1-2 and V is TRBV29-1; a weak D match, TRBD1 (5 bases). The CDR3 covers 11 residues. Germline V gene data show CDR1 as SQVTM and CDR2 as ANQGSEA. Trimming took off 4 bases at V and 7 bases at J, with 10 bases between the two ends. CDR3 residues: CSVGGPTGYTF. The CDR3 DNA sequence: TGCAGCGTTGGGGGACCTACTGGCTACACCTTC.

The chain couples TRBV6-1 to TRBJ1-4; D gene unclear. Germline V gene data show CDR1 as MNHNS and CDR2 as SASEGT. The CDR3 is 14 amino acids. V was cut by 7 bases and J by 8 bases, with 17 bases left in between. The CDR3 protein is CASTPSRIDEKLFF. DNA for the CDR3: TGTGCCAGCACCCCTTCAAGGATTGACGAAAAACTGTTTTTT.

The chain has TRBV7-9 and TRBJ2-7; D is unclear. Germline V gene sequence: CDR1 SEHNR, CDR2 FQNEAQ (reference sequence). The CDR3 is 15 residues long. V lost 2 bases and J lost 0, with 11 bases in between. The CDR3 DNA sequence: TGTGCCAGCAGCTTATCGCAAGCAAGCTCCTACGAGCAGTACTTC. Its translation is CASSLSQASSYEQYF. Full variable domain (remainder filled in from reference TRBV7-9 and TRBJ2-7): DTGVSQNPRHKITKRGQNVTFRCDPISEHNRLYWYRQTLGQGPEFLTYFQNEAQLEKSRLLSDRFSAERPKGSFSTLEIQRTEQGDSAMYLCASSLSQASSYEQYFGPGTRLTVT.

The V gene is TRBV10-1, the J gene TRBJ2-7; D call uncertain. Trimming took 0 bases from V and 5 from J, leaving 8 bases between them. Germline loops: CDR1 WNHNN, CDR2 SYGVQD (reference sequence). The length of the CDR3 is 13 residues. Here the CDR3 reads CASSESSPNEQYF. The DNA for the CDR3 is TGCGCCAGCAGTGAGTCGTCGCCTAACGAGCAGTACTTC.

The chain couples TRBV7-2 to TRBJ2-2; a possible D gene is TRBD2 (5 bases). Trimming removed 5 bases from V and 3 bases from J, with 13 bases in between. Germline CDR1 SGHTA, CDR2 FQGNSA. CDR3 length equals 15 residues. The CDR3 DNA is TGTGCCAGCAGCCTGAGCCGGGGTTACACCGGGGAGCTGTTTTTT. Amino acids: CASSLSRGYTGELFF.

The V and J genes are TRBV5-4 and TRBJ1-1; D unresolved. V dropped 3 bases and J dropped 5 bases, with 11 bases sitting between them. Per germline, CDR1 SGHNT and CDR2 YYREEE (reference sequence). This CDR3 is 13 amino acids long. CDR3 DNA sequence: TGTGCCAGCAGCTCTTCCCGTTTGACTGAAGCTTTCTTT. Its protein is CASSSSRLTEAFF.

The chain is built from TRBV27 and TRBJ1-5; no reliable D call. The germline V and J ends were trimmed by 1 base and 1 base, with 11 bases remaining between them. The CDR3 covers 16 residues. Germline lookup yields CDR1 MNHEY and CDR2 SMNVEV (reference sequence). Here the CDR3 reads CASSLYAGRSNQPQHF. The CDR3 DNA follows: TGTGCCAGCAGTTTATACGCGGGTAGAAGCAATCAGCCCCAGCATTTT.

The chain joins TRBV19 to TRBJ2-3; D possibly corresponds to TRBD2 (7 bases). Germline CDR1 is LNHDA and CDR2 is SQIVND (reference sequence). V was pared by 4 bases and J by 2 bases, with 19 bases between. The CDR3 has 17 amino acids. The CDR3 region has the DNA TGTGCCAGTAGTAGGGTAGGGGGGGGCCCTTCCACAGATACGCAGTATTTT. It yields the protein CASSRVGGGPSTDTQYF.

Remarks on this clone: The junction differs from germline at one of its ends, possibly a read error. This chain connects TRBV11-2 to TRBJ2-7; D may be TRBD2 (5 bases). The CDR3 spans 13 residues. The germline CDR1 and CDR2 sequences are SGHAT and FQNNGV. The DNA for the CDR3 is TGTGCCAGCAGCTTAACTGGGGAAGCGGCCCCGTTCTTC. The encoded protein is CASSLTGEAAPFF.

The chain is built from TRBV6-1 and TRBJ2-7; no firm D call. Trimming took 4 bases from V and 7 from J, leaving 11 bases between them. Germline V gene data show CDR1 as MNHNS and CDR2 as SASEGT. CDR3 size: 12 residues. CDR3 sequence (DNA): TGTGCCAGCAGTGTCCCGCGGATTGAGCAGTACTTC. Translating gives CASSVPRIEQYF.

This clone was seen once. V gene TRBV2 combines with J gene TRBJ2-7, with D perhaps assigned TRBD1 or TRBD2 (7 bases each). CDR3 length equals 13 residues. Germline CDR1 and CDR2: SNHLY and FYNNEI. V was pared by 5 bases and J by 6 bases, with 14 bases between. The CDR3 DNA reads as TGTGCCAGCAGTCCCAGGGGGGGGACCGAGCAGTACTTC. It codes for CASSPRGGTEQYF.

The chain recombines TRBV30 with TRBJ2-5, with D unresolved. The CDR3 is 13 amino acids. V was shortened by 1 base and J by 5 bases, with 11 bases between the two germline ends. Germline V gene lookup returns CDR1 GTSNPN and CDR2 SVGIG (reference sequence). The CDR3 reads CAWSDWSLETQYF. For the CDR3, the DNA is TGTGCCTGGAGTGACTGGTCGTTGGAGACCCAGTACTTC. The variable domain in full, with the rest retrieved from reference TRBV30 and TRBJ2-5, is SQTIHQWPATLVQPVGSPLSLECTVEGTSNPNLYWYRQAAGRGLQLLFYSVGIGQISSEVPQNLSASRPQDRQFILSSKKLLLSDSGFYLCAWSDWSLETQYFGPGTRLLVL.

The V call is TRBV6-1, the J call TRBJ2-1; D gene ambiguous. Trimming took off 8 bases at V and 6 bases at J, with 14 bases between the two ends. Germline CDR1 and CDR2: MNHNS and SASEGT. The CDR3 has 13 amino acids. The CDR3 DNA reads as TGTGCCAGCCGGTGGGCCGTCCTCAATGAGCAGTTCTTC. The encoded protein is CASRWAVLNEQFF.